The text below deals with one T cell receptor beta chain. This sample stems from a study of CD8 T cells in Susac syndrome. The CDR3 has 18 amino acids. With 2 bases clipped from V and 1 base from J, the junction kept 14 bases outside the gene matches. Germline values: CDR1 DFQATT, CDR2 SNEGSKA (reference sequence). RNA in amounts of roughly 0.5 to 1 ug was reverse transcribed with random hexamers. TCRdb analysed the immunoSEQ multiplex PCR reads with MiXCR anew, one entry per CDR3 protein. The data show around 190,000 distinct CDR3 sequences, approximately 95% seen once. The genes are TRBV20-1 and TRBJ1-1; TRBD1 matches 9 bases. The receptor was derived from a human donor with multiple sclerosis. The specimen sequenced was CD8+ T cells from PBMCs. Here the CDR3 reads CSARFHRTGAPSNTEAFF. As DNA, the CDR3 is TGCAGTGCTAGATTCCACCGGACAGGGGCCCCGTCGAACACTGAAGCTTTCTTT.